The text below deals with one TCR beta chain. It lacks a known antigen. No clone much larger than this one lies a single base away; base qualities are absent. The sample belongs to a study of blood T cell repertoires in COVID-19 (TCRdb year 2020). Describing the broader study: Collaborator samples came from the United States, Italy and Spain and covered acute and convalescent phases of COVID-19. HLA class I and class II types, where available, came from metadata supplied by the sample provider rather than from assay-based typing. The prospective study material was composed of cDNA or gDNA derived from T cells, B-cell-depleted T cells, or PBMCs. The dataset comprised deeply sampled blood TCRbeta repertoires from subjects exposed to, actively infected with, or recovered from COVID-19. The repertoires were made available in a free public database intended to serve as a resource for research on the immune response to SARS-CoV-2. Samples came from the ongoing ImmuneRACE study (first 160 participants) plus 1,254 subjects from 6 global collaborators. The sample metadata nearly always contained a de-identified subject ID, COVID-19 status, age in years and sex. Overall study outcomes, separate from this receptor: The quantity of clinical and demographic metadata differed by source and by participant and was supplied without curation.

Whole blood was collected in K2EDTA tubes by collaborating institutions according to the institutions' own protocols. For TCRbeta analysis, collaborators shipped samples in one of three forms: frozen whole blood, isolated PBMCs, or DNA extracted from either of those sample types. Per the germline V gene, MNHEY is the CDR1 and SVGAGI is the CDR2. V has 7 bases trimmed and J has 9 bases trimmed; junction bases matching no gene number 14. The CDR3 spans 15 residues, from the cysteine through the phenylalanine. The kept DNA is CDR3 alone, 45 bases in frame from the first base. The immunoSEQ Assay, a bias-controlled multiplex PCR, was used to amplify TCRbeta CDR3 regions from genomic DNA. The study's own analysis went as follows. Within the assay, amplification of reference gene primers was used to estimate how many nucleated cells each sample contained. To quantify the absolute abundance of each unique TCRbeta CDR3 rearrangement, sequence reads were collapsed and filtered. Productive Simpson clonality was computed per sample as the square root of Simpson's diversity index over productive rearrangements. TCRdb obtained this table from immuneACCESS and retained in-frame rearrangements with V and J assigned. These tables miss some clones; where compared with another copy, unresolved V genes account for less than half of the shortfall, and the remainder is unexplained. That table furnishes V, J and clone size, whereas the DNA furnished D and trimming. Across this sample there are 30,000 to 40,000 clones, with 85% to 90% seen only once. The ten biggest clones cover approximately 13% of the sample.

Sample: peripheral blood. The chain uses TRBV6-5 and TRBJ2-1; 8 bases in the junction line up with TRBD1. This TCR came from a man aged 65 to 79 with active COVID-19. Here is the DNA: TGTGCCAGCACTACCCCAGGGGGCGCGGTAGGTGAGCAGTTCTTC. Translated, it gives CASTTPGGAVGEQFF.